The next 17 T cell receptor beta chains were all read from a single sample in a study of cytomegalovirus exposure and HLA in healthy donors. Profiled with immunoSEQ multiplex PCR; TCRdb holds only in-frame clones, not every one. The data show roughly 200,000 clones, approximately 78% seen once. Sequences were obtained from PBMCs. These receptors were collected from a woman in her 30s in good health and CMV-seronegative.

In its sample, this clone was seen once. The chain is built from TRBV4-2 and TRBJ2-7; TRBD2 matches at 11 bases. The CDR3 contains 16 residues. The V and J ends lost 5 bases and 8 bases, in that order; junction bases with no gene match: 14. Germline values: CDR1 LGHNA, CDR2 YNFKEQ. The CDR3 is CASSDNSGRASFQQYF. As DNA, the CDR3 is TGTGCCAGCAGCGATAATAGCGGGAGGGCCTCCTTTCAGCAGTACTTC.

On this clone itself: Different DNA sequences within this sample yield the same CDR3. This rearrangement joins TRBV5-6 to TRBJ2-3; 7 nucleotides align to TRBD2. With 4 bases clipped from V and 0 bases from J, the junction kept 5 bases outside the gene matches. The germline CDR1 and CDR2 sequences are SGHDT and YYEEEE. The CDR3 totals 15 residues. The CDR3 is CASSPSGISTDTQYF. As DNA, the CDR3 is TGTGCCAGCAGCCCCAGCGGGATCAGCACAGATACGCAGTATTTT.

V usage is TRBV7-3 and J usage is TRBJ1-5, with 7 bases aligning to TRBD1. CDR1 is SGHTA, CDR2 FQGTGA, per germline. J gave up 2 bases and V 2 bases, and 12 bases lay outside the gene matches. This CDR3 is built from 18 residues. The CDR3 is CASSLPHSPTGGNQPQHF. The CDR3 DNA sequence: TGTGCCAGCAGCTTACCGCATTCCCCCACAGGGGGCAATCAGCCCCAGCATTTT.

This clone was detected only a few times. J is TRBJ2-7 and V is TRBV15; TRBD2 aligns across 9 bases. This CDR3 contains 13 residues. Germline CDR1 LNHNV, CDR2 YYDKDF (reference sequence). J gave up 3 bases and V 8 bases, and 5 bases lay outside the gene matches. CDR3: CATSSGDNYEQYF. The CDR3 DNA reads TGTGCCACCTCTAGCGGGGATAACTACGAGCAGTACTTC. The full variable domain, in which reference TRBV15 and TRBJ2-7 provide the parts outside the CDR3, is DAMVIQNPRYQVTQFGKPVTLSCSQTLNHNVMYWYQQKSSQAPKLLFHYYDKDFNNEADTPDNFQSRRPNTSFCFLDIRSPGLGDTAMYLCATSSGDNYEQYFGPGTRLTVT.

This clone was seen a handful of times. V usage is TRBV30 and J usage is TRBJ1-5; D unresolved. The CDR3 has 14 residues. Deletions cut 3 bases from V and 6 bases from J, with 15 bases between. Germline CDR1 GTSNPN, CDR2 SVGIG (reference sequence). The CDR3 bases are TGTGCCTGGAGACCCGACGGGAGGCCTCAGCCCCAGCATTTT. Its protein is CAWRPDGRPQPQHF.

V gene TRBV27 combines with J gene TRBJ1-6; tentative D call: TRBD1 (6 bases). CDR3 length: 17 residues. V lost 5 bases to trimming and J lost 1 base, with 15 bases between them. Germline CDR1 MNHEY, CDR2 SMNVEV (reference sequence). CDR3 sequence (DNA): TGTGCCAGCAGTGCGGGGGCTATGAGGTCCTATAATTCACCCCTCCACTTT. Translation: CASSAGAMRSYNSPLHF.

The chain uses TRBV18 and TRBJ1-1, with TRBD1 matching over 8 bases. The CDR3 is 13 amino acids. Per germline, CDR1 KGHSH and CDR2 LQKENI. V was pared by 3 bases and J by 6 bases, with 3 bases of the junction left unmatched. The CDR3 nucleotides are TGTGCCAGCTCACCGGACAGGGAGGCTGAAGCTTTCTTT. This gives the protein CASSPDREAEAFF.

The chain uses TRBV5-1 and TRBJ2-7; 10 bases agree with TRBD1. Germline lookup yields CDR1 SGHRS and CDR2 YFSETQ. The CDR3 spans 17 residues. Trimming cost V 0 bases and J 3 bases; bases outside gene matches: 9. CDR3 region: CASSLAGPGQGFYEQYF. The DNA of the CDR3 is TGCGCCAGCAGCTTGGCAGGTCCGGGACAGGGGTTCTACGAGCAGTACTTC.

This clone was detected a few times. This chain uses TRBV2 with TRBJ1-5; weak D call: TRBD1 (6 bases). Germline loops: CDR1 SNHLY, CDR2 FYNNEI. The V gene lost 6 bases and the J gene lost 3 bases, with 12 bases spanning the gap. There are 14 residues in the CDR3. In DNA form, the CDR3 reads TGTGCCAGCAGACCAGGGGACACCAATCAGCCCCAGCATTTT. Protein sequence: CASRPGDTNQPQHF.

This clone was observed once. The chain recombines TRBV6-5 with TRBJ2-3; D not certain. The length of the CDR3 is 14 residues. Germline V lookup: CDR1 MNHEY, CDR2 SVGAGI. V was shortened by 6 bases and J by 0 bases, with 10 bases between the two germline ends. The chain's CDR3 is CASREQRSTDTQYF. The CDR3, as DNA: TGTGCCAGCAGAGAACAGAGAAGCACAGATACGCAGTATTTT.

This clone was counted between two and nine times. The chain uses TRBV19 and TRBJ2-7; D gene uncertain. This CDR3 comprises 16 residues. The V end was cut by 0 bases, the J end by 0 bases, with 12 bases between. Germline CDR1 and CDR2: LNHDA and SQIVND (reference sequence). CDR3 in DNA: TGTGCCAGTAGTATAGATACGGCAGGTTCCTCCTACGAGCAGTACTTC. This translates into CASSIDTAGSSYEQYF.

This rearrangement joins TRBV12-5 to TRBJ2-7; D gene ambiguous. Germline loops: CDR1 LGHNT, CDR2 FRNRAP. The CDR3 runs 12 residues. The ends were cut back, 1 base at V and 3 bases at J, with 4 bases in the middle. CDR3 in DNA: TGTGCTAGTGGTTTGGACAGCTACGAGCAGTACTTC. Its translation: CASGLDSYEQYF.

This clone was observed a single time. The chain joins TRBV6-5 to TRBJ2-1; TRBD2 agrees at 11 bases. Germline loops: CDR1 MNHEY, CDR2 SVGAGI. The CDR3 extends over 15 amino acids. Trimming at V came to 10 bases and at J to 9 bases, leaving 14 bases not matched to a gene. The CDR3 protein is CATGGFSGRVVEQFF. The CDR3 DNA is TGTGCCACGGGAGGATTTAGCGGGAGGGTCGTTGAGCAGTTCTTC.

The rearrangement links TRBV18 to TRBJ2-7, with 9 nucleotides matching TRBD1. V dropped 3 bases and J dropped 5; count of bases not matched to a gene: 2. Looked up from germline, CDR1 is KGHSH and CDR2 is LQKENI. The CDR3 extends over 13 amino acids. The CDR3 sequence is CASSPRQGDEQYF. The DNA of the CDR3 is TGTGCCAGCTCACCCCGACAGGGGGACGAGCAGTACTTC.

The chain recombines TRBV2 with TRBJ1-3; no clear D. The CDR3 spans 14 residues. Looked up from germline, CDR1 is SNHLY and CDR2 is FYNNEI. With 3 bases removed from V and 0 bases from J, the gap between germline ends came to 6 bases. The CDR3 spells CASSEAGSGNTIYF. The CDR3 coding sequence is TGTGCCAGCAGTGAGGCGGGCTCTGGAAACACCATATATTTT. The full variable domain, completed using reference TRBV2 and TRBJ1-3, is EPEVTQTPSHQVTQMGQEVILRCVPISNHLYFYWYRQILGQKVEFLVSFYNNEISEKSEIFDDQFSVERPDGSNFTLKIRSTKLEDSAMYFCASSEAGSGNTIYFGEGSWLTVV.

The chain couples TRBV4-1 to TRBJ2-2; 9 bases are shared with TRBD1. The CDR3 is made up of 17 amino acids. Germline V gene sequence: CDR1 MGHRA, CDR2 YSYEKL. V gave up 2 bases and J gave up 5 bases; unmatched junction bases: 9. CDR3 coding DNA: TGCGCCAGCAGCCAACCCACCGGGACAGGGAGGACCGGGGAGCTGTTTTTT. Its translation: CASSQPTGTGRTGELFF.

CDR3: CASSARTQGYGYTF. The CDR3 region has the DNA TGTGCCAGCAGTGCCAGGACCCAGGGATATGGCTACACCTTC. The chain employs TRBV6-6 and TRBJ1-2; TRBD1 is a possible D gene (5 bases). The V end lost 5 bases, the J end lost 5 bases, and 15 bases lay between the germline ends. CDR1 and CDR2 from the germline V gene are MNHNY and SVGAGI (reference sequence). CDR3 size: 14 residues.